These T cell receptor beta chains were read from a single sample in a study of T-cell memory formation after mild COVID-19. TCRdb re-analysed the 5' RACE reads in MiXCR, keeping a single row per CDR3 protein. The table has 15,000 or so distinct CDR3 sequences, approximately 23% seen once. Sequencing used PBMCs or a T cell subset sorted from them (not recorded which). Receptor source: a man in his late teens or twenties who had mild COVID-19 (a few samples of this study predate the infection). Cell type and time point are not known. Both conserved end residues are part of each CDR3. Fields, in order: J gene, D gene, V gene, clone size, CDR3 protein, CDR3 DNA. D genes are given only for firm matches. Some rows have no size entry. The others give once, few or many, or a class for an expanded clone.

j_call: TRBJ1-1
d_call: .
v_call: TRBV7-3
clone_size: .
cdr3_aa: CASSPSVVTEAFF
cdr3_nt: TGTGCCAGCAGCCCCTCCGTTGTCACTGAAGCTTTCTTT

j_call: TRBJ2-5
d_call: TRBD2
v_call: TRBV9
clone_size: .
cdr3_aa: CASSPAGVQETQYF
cdr3_nt: TGTGCCAGCAGCCCAGCGGGGGTCCAAGAGACCCAGTACTTC

j_call: TRBJ2-7
d_call: .
v_call: TRBV7-8
clone_size: many
cdr3_aa: CASRRPSSYEQYF
cdr3_nt: TGTGCCAGCAGACGGCCGTCCTCCTACGAGCAGTACTTC

j_call: TRBJ2-4
d_call: .
v_call: TRBV23-1
clone_size: many
cdr3_aa: CASGRGHRIAKNIQYF
cdr3_nt: TGCGCCAGCGGAAGGGGACACCGAATAGCCAAAAACATTCAGTACTTC

j_call: TRBJ2-5
d_call: .
v_call: TRBV15
clone_size: once
cdr3_aa: CATSSQGVAETQYF
cdr3_nt: TGTGCCACCAGCAGTCAAGGAGTAGCGGAGACCCAGTACTTC

j_call: TRBJ1-2
d_call: .
v_call: TRBV20-1
clone_size: many
cdr3_aa: CSARVWGRTNYGYTF
cdr3_nt: TGCAGTGCTAGAGTGTGGGGCAGAACTAACTATGGCTACACCTTC

j_call: TRBJ2-7
d_call: TRBD1
v_call: TRBV27
clone_size: .
cdr3_aa: CASAGQASSYEQYF
cdr3_nt: TGTGCCAGCGCAGGACAGGCCTCCTCCTACGAGCAGTACTTC

j_call: TRBJ2-1
d_call: .
v_call: TRBV11-2
clone_size: .
cdr3_aa: CASSIGGEQFF
cdr3_nt: TGTGCCAGCAGCATCGGTGGTGAGCAGTTCTTC

j_call: TRBJ2-1
d_call: .
v_call: TRBV12-3/TRBV12-4
clone_size: few
cdr3_aa: CASSLSDEQFF
cdr3_nt: TGTGCCAGCAGTCTTTCGGATGAGCAGTTCTTC

j_call: TRBJ2-3
d_call: .
v_call: TRBV7-9
clone_size: many
cdr3_aa: CASGWSRVPWGDTQYF
cdr3_nt: TGTGCCAGCGGCTGGTCTCGAGTCCCGTGGGGAGATACGCAGTATTTT

j_call: TRBJ2-5
d_call: .
v_call: TRBV7-2
clone_size: .
cdr3_aa: CASSPMGWGQETQYF
cdr3_nt: TGTGCCAGCAGCCCAATGGGTTGGGGCCAAGAGACCCAGTACTTC

j_call: TRBJ2-3
d_call: .
v_call: TRBV27
clone_size: many
cdr3_aa: CASSPGTFGSTDTQYF
cdr3_nt: TGTGCCAGCAGTCCGGGGACATTCGGTAGCACAGATACGCAGTATTTT

j_call: TRBJ2-1
d_call: TRBD1
v_call: TRBV4-1
clone_size: few
cdr3_aa: CASKRTGGNEQFF
cdr3_nt: TGCGCCAGCAAGAGGACAGGCGGTAATGAGCAGTTCTTC

j_call: TRBJ2-6
d_call: .
v_call: TRBV11-2
clone_size: many
cdr3_aa: CASSLGWGKSNVLTF
cdr3_nt: TGTGCCAGCAGCTTAGGGTGGGGGAAAAGCAACGTCCTGACTTTC

j_call: TRBJ2-3
d_call: .
v_call: TRBV12-3/TRBV12-4
clone_size: many
cdr3_aa: CASSTWTGTDTQYF
cdr3_nt: TGTGCCAGCAGTACATGGACTGGCACAGATACGCAGTATTTT

j_call: TRBJ1-2
d_call: .
v_call: TRBV5-1
clone_size: many
cdr3_aa: CASSLDPGDLYGYTF
cdr3_nt: TGCGCCAGCAGCTTGGACCCCGGGGACCTCTATGGCTACACCTTC

j_call: TRBJ2-3
d_call: TRBD1
v_call: TRBV7-3
clone_size: many
cdr3_aa: CASSFDRGTDTQYF
cdr3_nt: TGTGCCAGCAGCTTTGACAGGGGCACAGATACGCAGTATTTT

j_call: TRBJ2-2
d_call: TRBD1
v_call: TRBV9
clone_size: many
cdr3_aa: CASSPGQGQTGELFF
cdr3_nt: TGTGCCAGCAGCCCCGGACAGGGACAAACCGGGGAGCTGTTTTTT

j_call: TRBJ2-7
d_call: TRBD1
v_call: TRBV7-6
clone_size: many
cdr3_aa: CASSPGTGPYEQYF
cdr3_nt: TGTGCCAGCAGCCCAGGGACAGGACCCTACGAGCAGTACTTC

j_call: TRBJ2-1
d_call: TRBD1
v_call: TRBV10-3
clone_size: few
cdr3_aa: CASRDRGDMTGNEQFF
cdr3_nt: TGTGCCTCCCGAGACAGGGGTGATATGACAGGTAATGAGCAGTTCTTC

j_call: TRBJ2-5
d_call: TRBD1
v_call: TRBV5-4
clone_size: .
cdr3_aa: CASSLGGQDQETQYF
cdr3_nt: TGTGCCAGCAGCTTGGGAGGACAGGACCAAGAGACCCAGTACTTC

j_call: TRBJ1-1
d_call: .
v_call: TRBV25-1
clone_size: few
cdr3_aa: CASRPNRRGNTEAFF
cdr3_nt: TGTGCCAGCAGACCTAACAGGAGAGGGAACACTGAAGCTTTCTTT

j_call: TRBJ1-5
d_call: .
v_call: TRBV12-3/TRBV12-4
clone_size: many
cdr3_aa: CASSGGVNWVNQPQHF
cdr3_nt: TGTGCCAGCAGTGGAGGAGTCAACTGGGTCAATCAGCCCCAGCATTTT

j_call: TRBJ2-1
d_call: .
v_call: TRBV4-2
clone_size: .
cdr3_aa: CASSQDGETGYNEQFF
cdr3_nt: TGTGCCAGCAGCCAAGATGGGGAGACGGGGTACAATGAGCAGTTCTTC

j_call: TRBJ2-5
d_call: TRBD2
v_call: TRBV10-3
clone_size: few
cdr3_aa: CAINGDSGDDETQYF
cdr3_nt: TGTGCCATCAATGGGGATAGCGGGGATGACGAGACCCAGTACTTC

j_call: TRBJ2-2
d_call: .
v_call: TRBV12-3/TRBV12-4
clone_size: .
cdr3_aa: CASSFPSKREYYEANTGELFF
cdr3_nt: TGTGCCAGCAGTTTCCCCAGCAAACGGGAGTACTATGAAGCGAACACCGGGGAGCTGTTTTTT

j_call: TRBJ1-2
d_call: .
v_call: TRBV30
clone_size: .
cdr3_aa: CACTRTYNYGYTF
cdr3_nt: TGTGCCTGTACACGGACTTATAACTATGGCTACACCTTC

j_call: TRBJ2-4
d_call: .
v_call: TRBV7-2
clone_size: many
cdr3_aa: CASSLVGGLAIAKNIQYF
cdr3_nt: TGTGCCAGCAGCTTAGTTGGGGGCCTAGCGATAGCCAAAAACATTCAGTACTTC

j_call: TRBJ2-7
d_call: .
v_call: TRBV11-3
clone_size: .
cdr3_aa: CASSPSRGRAYEQYF
cdr3_nt: TGTGCCAGCAGCCCCAGCAGGGGGAGGGCCTACGAGCAGTACTTC

j_call: TRBJ1-6
d_call: TRBD1
v_call: TRBV12-3/TRBV12-4
clone_size: many
cdr3_aa: CASSSSDRGLYNSPLHF
cdr3_nt: TGTGCCAGCAGTTCCTCGGACAGGGGGCTCTATAATTCACCCCTCCACTTT

j_call: TRBJ2-7
d_call: .
v_call: TRBV7-9
clone_size: many
cdr3_aa: CASSDDLPISYEQYF
cdr3_nt: TGTGCCAGCAGCGACGACCTACCAATCTCCTACGAGCAGTACTTC

j_call: TRBJ2-5
d_call: TRBD2
v_call: TRBV5-1
clone_size: medium-sized
cdr3_aa: CASSLTLLAGTRETQYF
cdr3_nt: TGCGCCAGCAGCTTAACCTTACTAGCGGGGACTCGTGAGACCCAGTACTTC

j_call: TRBJ2-1
d_call: TRBD1
v_call: TRBV14
clone_size: many
cdr3_aa: CASSWRPTGLVRNEQFF
cdr3_nt: TGTGCCAGCAGCTGGCGTCCGACAGGGCTCGTGAGAAATGAGCAGTTCTTC

j_call: TRBJ2-2
d_call: .
v_call: TRBV7-8
clone_size: many
cdr3_aa: CASSFLTGPVGELFF
cdr3_nt: TGTGCCAGCAGCTTTCTGACGGGGCCCGTCGGGGAGCTGTTTTTT

j_call: TRBJ2-1
d_call: TRBD1
v_call: TRBV7-8
clone_size: many
cdr3_aa: CASSFRDRESNEQFF
cdr3_nt: TGTGCCAGCAGCTTCCGGGACAGGGAGAGCAATGAGCAGTTCTTC

j_call: TRBJ1-2
d_call: .
v_call: TRBV28
clone_size: .
cdr3_aa: CASTTRVRDKYTF
cdr3_nt: TGTGCCAGCACAACCAGGGTTCGTGACAAATACACCTTC

j_call: TRBJ2-2
d_call: .
v_call: TRBV6-5
clone_size: many
cdr3_aa: CASRPGGVVGELFF
cdr3_nt: TGTGCCAGCAGACCAGGGGGGGTGGTCGGGGAGCTGTTTTTT

j_call: TRBJ2-7
d_call: .
v_call: TRBV4-2
clone_size: .
cdr3_aa: CASSQLLHSPTYEQYF
cdr3_nt: TGTGCCAGCAGCCAATTACTCCACTCCCCCACCTACGAGCAGTACTTC

j_call: TRBJ2-5
d_call: .
v_call: TRBV6-1
clone_size: many
cdr3_aa: CASSERVMGETQYF
cdr3_nt: TGTGCCAGCAGTGAAAGAGTTATGGGAGAGACCCAGTACTTC

j_call: TRBJ2-7
d_call: .
v_call: TRBV27
clone_size: many
cdr3_aa: CASSLGDTHSYEQYF
cdr3_nt: TGTGCCAGCAGTTTAGGGGACACGCACTCCTACGAGCAGTACTTC

j_call: TRBJ2-7
d_call: .
v_call: TRBV11-2
clone_size: many
cdr3_aa: CASSPRRGLYYEQYF
cdr3_nt: TGTGCCAGCAGCCCCCGCCGGGGGTTGTACTACGAGCAGTACTTC

j_call: TRBJ2-1
d_call: .
v_call: TRBV20-1
clone_size: few
cdr3_aa: CSANGNNEQFF
cdr3_nt: TGCAGTGCTAATGGTAACAATGAGCAGTTCTTC

j_call: TRBJ1-1
d_call: .
v_call: TRBV6-1
clone_size: few
cdr3_aa: CASSGAGLGWTEAFF
cdr3_nt: TGTGCCAGCAGTGGGGCAGGGTTAGGATGGACTGAAGCTTTCTTT

j_call: TRBJ2-4
d_call: .
v_call: TRBV3-1
clone_size: .
cdr3_aa: CASSPLPDGYPFQYF
cdr3_nt: TGTGCCAGCAGCCCCCTACCCGACGGATACCCCTTTCAGTACTTC

j_call: TRBJ1-3
d_call: .
v_call: TRBV5-1
clone_size: few
cdr3_aa: CASSSSYSGNTIYF
cdr3_nt: TGCGCCAGCAGCTCGAGTTACTCTGGAAACACCATATATTTT

j_call: TRBJ2-1
d_call: TRBD1
v_call: TRBV5-6
clone_size: .
cdr3_aa: CASSLWQGASEQFF
cdr3_nt: TGTGCCAGCAGTTTGTGGCAGGGGGCCAGTGAGCAGTTCTTC

j_call: TRBJ2-3
d_call: TRBD2
v_call: TRBV12-3/TRBV12-4
clone_size: many
cdr3_aa: CASSLGLAGTDTQYF
cdr3_nt: TGTGCCAGCAGTTTAGGACTAGCGGGCACAGATACGCAGTATTTT

j_call: TRBJ1-2
d_call: .
v_call: TRBV27
clone_size: many
cdr3_aa: CASTREAGLISDGYTF
cdr3_nt: TGTGCCAGCACCCGAGAGGCAGGACTCATATCCGATGGCTACACCTTC

j_call: TRBJ2-2
d_call: .
v_call: TRBV6-2/TRBV6-3
clone_size: few
cdr3_aa: CASSSPPPRGSGELFF
cdr3_nt: TGTGCCAGCAGTTCACCTCCGCCGAGGGGCTCTGGGGAGCTGTTTTTT

j_call: TRBJ1-2
d_call: .
v_call: TRBV20-1
clone_size: .
cdr3_aa: CSAQSLYGYTF
cdr3_nt: TGCAGTGCTCAGAGCCTCTATGGCTACACCTTC

j_call: TRBJ1-1
d_call: .
v_call: TRBV7-9
clone_size: few
cdr3_aa: CASSLAIPGENTEAFF
cdr3_nt: TGTGCCAGCAGCTTAGCTATTCCGGGGGAGAACACTGAAGCTTTCTTT

j_call: TRBJ2-3
d_call: TRBD2
v_call: TRBV5-6
clone_size: few
cdr3_aa: CASSLPSGGTDTQYF
cdr3_nt: TGTGCCAGCAGCTTGCCTAGCGGGGGCACAGATACGCAGTATTTT

j_call: TRBJ1-1
d_call: .
v_call: TRBV18
clone_size: .
cdr3_aa: CASSPPQNTEAFF
cdr3_nt: TGTGCCAGCTCACCACCTCAGAACACTGAAGCTTTCTTT

j_call: TRBJ1-5
d_call: TRBD1
v_call: TRBV20-1
clone_size: .
cdr3_aa: CSAQHLTGFDQPQHF
cdr3_nt: TGCAGTGCTCAACATTTGACAGGGTTCGATCAGCCCCAGCATTTT

j_call: TRBJ1-1
d_call: .
v_call: TRBV9
clone_size: many
cdr3_aa: CASSVASGPEAFF
cdr3_nt: TGTGCCAGCAGCGTAGCATCAGGGCCTGAAGCTTTCTTT